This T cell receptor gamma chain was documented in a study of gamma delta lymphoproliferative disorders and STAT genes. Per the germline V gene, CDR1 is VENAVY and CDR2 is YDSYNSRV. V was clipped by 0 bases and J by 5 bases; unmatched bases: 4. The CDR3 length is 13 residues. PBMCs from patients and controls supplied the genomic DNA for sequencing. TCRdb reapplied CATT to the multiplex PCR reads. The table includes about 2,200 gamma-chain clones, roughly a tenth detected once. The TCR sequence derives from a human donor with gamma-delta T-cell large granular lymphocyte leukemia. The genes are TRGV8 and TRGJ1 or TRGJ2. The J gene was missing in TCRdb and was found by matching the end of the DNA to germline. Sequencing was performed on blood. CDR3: CATWDRQDYKKLF. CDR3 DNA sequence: TGTGCCACCTGGGATAGGCAGGATTATAAGAAACTCTTT.